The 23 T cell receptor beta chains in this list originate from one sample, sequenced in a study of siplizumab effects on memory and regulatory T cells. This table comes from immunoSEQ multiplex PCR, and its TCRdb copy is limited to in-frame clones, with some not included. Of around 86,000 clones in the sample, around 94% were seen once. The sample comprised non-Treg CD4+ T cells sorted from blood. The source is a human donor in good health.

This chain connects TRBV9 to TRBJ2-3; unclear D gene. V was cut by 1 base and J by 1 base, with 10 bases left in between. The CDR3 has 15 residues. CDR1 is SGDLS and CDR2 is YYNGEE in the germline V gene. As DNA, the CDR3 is TGTGCCAGCAGCGTAACGGGTTTGGGCACAGATACGCAGTATTTT. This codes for CASSVTGLGTDTQYF.

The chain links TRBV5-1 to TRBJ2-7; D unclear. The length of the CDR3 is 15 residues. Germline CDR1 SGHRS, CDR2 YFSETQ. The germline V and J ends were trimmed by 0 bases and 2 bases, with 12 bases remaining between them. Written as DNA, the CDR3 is TGCGCCAGCAGCTTGGAGTCTATCGCAGCCTACGAGCAGTACTTC. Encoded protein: CASSLESIAAYEQYF.

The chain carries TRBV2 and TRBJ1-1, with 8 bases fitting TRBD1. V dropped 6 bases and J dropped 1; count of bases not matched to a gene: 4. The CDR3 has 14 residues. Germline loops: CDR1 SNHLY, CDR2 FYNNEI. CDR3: CASRADRENTEAFF. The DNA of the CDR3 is TGTGCCAGCAGAGCGGACAGGGAGAACACTGAAGCTTTCTTT.

The CDR3 reads CASSQDTRQQETQYF. The CDR3, as DNA: TGCGCCAGCAGCCAAGATACCCGGCAGCAAGAGACCCAGTACTTC. The rearrangement joins TRBV4-1 to TRBJ2-5; D is ambiguous. The V end lost 0 bases, the J end lost 2 bases, and 10 bases lay between the germline ends. This CDR3 has 15 amino acids. Germline values: CDR1 MGHRA, CDR2 YSYEKL.

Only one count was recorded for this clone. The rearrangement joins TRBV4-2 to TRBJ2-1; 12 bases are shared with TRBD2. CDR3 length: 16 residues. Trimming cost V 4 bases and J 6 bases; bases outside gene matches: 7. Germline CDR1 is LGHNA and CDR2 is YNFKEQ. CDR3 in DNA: TGTGCCAGCAGCCGCACTAGCGGGGGGCGGGGCAATGAGCAGTTCTTC. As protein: CASSRTSGGRGNEQFF.

CDR3 sequence (DNA): TGTGCCAGTAGTAATCTAGCGGGCTCCTACAATGAGCAGTTCTTC. It specifies CASSNLAGSYNEQFF. The V gene is TRBV19, the J gene TRBJ2-1; 8 bases map to TRBD2. Germline V CDR1 and CDR2: LNHDA, SQIVND (reference sequence). The CDR3 sequence is 15 residues long. V gave up 4 bases and J gave up 0 bases; unmatched junction bases: 2.

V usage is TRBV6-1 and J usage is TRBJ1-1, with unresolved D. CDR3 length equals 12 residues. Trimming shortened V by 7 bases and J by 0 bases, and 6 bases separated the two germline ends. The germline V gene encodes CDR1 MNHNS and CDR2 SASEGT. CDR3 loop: CASKRMNTEAFF. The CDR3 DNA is TGTGCCAGCAAACGGATGAACACTGAAGCTTTCTTT.

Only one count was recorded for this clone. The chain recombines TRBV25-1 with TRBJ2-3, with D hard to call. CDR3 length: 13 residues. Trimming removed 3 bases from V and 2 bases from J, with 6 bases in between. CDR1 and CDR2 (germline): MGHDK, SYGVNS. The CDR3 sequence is CASSEVNTDTQYF. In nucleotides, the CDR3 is TGTGCCAGCAGTGAGGTTAACACAGATACGCAGTATTTT.

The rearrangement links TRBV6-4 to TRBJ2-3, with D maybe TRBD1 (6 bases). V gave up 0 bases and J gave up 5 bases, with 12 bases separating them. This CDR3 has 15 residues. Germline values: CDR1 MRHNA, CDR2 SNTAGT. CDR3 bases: TGTGCCAGCAGTGACTCGGGGGCAGACCAAGATACGCAGTATTTT. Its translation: CASSDSGADQDTQYF.

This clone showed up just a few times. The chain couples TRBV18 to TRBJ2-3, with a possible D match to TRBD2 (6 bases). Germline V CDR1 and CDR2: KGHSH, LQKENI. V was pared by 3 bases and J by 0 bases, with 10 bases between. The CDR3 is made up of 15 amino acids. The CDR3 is CASSPAGISTDTQYF. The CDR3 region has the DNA TGTGCCAGCTCACCGGCGGGGATAAGCACAGATACGCAGTATTTT.

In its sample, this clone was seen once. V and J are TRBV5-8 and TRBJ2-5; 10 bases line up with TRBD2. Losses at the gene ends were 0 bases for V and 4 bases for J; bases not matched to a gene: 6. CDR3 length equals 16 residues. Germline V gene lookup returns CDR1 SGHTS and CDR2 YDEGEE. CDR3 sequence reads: CASSLGASGRTETQYF. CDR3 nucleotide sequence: TGTGCCAGCAGCTTGGGGGCTAGCGGGAGAACAGAGACCCAGTACTTC. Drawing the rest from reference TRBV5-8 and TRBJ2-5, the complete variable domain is EAGVTQSPTHLIKTRGQQATLRCSPISGHTSVYWYQQALGLGLQFLLWYDEGEERNRGNFPPRFSGRQFPNYSSELNVNALELEDSALYLCASSLGASGRTETQYFGPGTRLLVL.

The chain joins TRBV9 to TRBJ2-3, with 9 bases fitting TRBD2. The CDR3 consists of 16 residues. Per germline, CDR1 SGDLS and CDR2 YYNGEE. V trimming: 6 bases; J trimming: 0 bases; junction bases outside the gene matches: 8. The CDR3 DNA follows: TGTGCCAGCACCGTGGGCGGGGGGGCGAGCACAGATACGCAGTATTTT. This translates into CASTVGGGASTDTQYF.

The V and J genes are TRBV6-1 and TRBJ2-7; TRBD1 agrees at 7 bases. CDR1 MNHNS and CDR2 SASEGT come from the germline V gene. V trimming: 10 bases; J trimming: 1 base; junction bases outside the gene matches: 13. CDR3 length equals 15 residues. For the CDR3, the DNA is TGTGCCACTACCGGAAGAGGGACAGAGTCCTACGAGCAGTACTTC. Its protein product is CATTGRGTESYEQYF.

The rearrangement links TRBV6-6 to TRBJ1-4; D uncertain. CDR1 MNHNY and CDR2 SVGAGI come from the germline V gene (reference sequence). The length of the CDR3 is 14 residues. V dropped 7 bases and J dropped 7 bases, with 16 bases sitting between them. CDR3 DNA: TGTGCCAGCACCCCCCGAAGGGAGAGTGAAAAACTGTTTTTT. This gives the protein CASTPRRESEKLFF.

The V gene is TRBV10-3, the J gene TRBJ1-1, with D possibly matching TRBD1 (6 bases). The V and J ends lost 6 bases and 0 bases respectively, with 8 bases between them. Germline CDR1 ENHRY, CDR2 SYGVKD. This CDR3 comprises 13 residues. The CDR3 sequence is CAISEGVNTEAFF. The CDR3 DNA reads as TGTGCCATCAGCGAGGGGGTGAACACTGAAGCTTTCTTT.

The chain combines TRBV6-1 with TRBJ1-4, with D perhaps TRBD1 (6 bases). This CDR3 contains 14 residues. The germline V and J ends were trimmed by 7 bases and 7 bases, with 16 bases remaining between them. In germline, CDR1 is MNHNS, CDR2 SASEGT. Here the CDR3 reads CASNPGVITEKLFF. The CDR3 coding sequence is TGTGCCAGCAACCCAGGGGTGATAACTGAAAAACTGTTTTTT.

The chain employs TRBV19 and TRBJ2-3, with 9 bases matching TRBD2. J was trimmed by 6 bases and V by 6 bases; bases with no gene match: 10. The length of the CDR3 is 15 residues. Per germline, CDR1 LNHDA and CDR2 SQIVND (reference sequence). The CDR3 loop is CASRRLSSGADTQYF. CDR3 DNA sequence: TGTGCCAGTAGGAGGCTGTCTAGCGGGGCGGATACGCAGTATTTT.

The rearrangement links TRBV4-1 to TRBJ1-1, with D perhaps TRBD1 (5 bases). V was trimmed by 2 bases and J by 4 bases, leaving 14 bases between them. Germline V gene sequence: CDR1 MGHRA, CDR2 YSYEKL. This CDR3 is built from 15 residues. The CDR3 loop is CASSQPRQRGTEAFF. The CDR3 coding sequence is TGCGCCAGCAGCCAACCCAGACAGAGGGGCACTGAAGCTTTCTTT.

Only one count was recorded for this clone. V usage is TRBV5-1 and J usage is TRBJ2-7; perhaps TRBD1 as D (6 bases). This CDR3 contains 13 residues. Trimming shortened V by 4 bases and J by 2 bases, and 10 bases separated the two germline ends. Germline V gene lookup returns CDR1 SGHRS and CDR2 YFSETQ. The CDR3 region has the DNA TGCGCCAGCAGCCAACAGGGCCCCTACGAGCAGTACTTC. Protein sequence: CASSQQGPYEQYF.

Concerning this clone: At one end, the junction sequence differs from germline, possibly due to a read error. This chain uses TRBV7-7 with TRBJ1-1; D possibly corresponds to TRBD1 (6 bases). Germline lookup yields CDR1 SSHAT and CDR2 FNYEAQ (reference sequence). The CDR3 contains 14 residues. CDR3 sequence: CASTGGHKNTEAFF. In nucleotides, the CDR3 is TGTGCTAGCACCGGGGGACACAAGAACACTGAAGCTTTCTTT.

The CDR3 nucleotides are TGTGCCAGCCCAAGGGGGCTCGGCAATGAGCAGTTCTTC. It is translated as CASPRGLGNEQFF. The chain uses TRBV18 and TRBJ2-1; 7 bases map to TRBD1. CDR1 is KGHSH and CDR2 is LQKENI in the germline V gene. V lost 8 bases to trimming and J lost 6 bases; unmatched junction nucleotides: 7. The length of the CDR3 is 13 residues.

The CDR3 DNA reads TGTGCCATCAGTCCCCGGGACAAGGACTATGGCTACACCTTC. Amino acid sequence: CAISPRDKDYGYTF. The V call is TRBV10-3, the J call TRBJ1-2, with D possibly being TRBD1 (6 bases). The CDR3 spans 14 residues. Germline CDR1 and CDR2: ENHRY and SYGVKD. The V end was cut by 5 bases, the J end by 3 bases, with 13 bases between.

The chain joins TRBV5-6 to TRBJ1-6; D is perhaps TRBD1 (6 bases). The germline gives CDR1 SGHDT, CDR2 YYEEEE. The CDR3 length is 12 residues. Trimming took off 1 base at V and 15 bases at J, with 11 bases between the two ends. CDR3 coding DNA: TGTGCCAGCAGCTTGCCAGGGGAGCTCCTCCACTTT. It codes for CASSLPGELLHF.